The 5 T cell receptor beta chains below come from one sample, sequenced in a study of immune cell composition in non-small cell lung cancer. Measured with immunoSEQ multiplex PCR; TCRdb has only the in-frame clones, and not every one. The sample comprises about 4,300 clones, about 80% of which are singletons, and roughly an eighth rests with the top ten. Sequenced material: lung tumor tissue. All receptors come from a human donor with non-small cell lung cancer.

The V call is TRBV5-1, the J call TRBJ2-5; TRBD2 matches at 10 bases. J lost 5 bases, V lost 0 bases, and 7 bases had no gene match. The CDR3 runs 16 residues. The germline V gene encodes CDR1 SGHRS and CDR2 YFSETQ. The CDR3 DNA sequence: TGCGCCAGCAGCTTGGGTGGTAGCGGGAGGCGTGAGACCCAGTACTTC. Translation: CASSLGGSGRRETQYF.

The chain couples TRBV28 to TRBJ1-5; TRBD1 matches 8 bases. CDR1 MDHEN and CDR2 SYDVKM come from the germline V gene. The CDR3 runs to 15 residues. J gave up 3 bases and V 3 bases, and 4 bases lay outside the gene matches. CDR3 sequence (DNA): TGTGCCAGCAGTTTCTTGGACAGGGACAATCAGCCCCAGCATTTT. Translation gives CASSFLDRDNQPQHF.

The chain carries TRBV18 and TRBJ1-1; the D gene is possibly TRBD1 (6 bases). There are 13 residues in the CDR3. V lost 4 bases, J lost 5 bases, and 11 bases lay in between. Germline CDR1 KGHSH, CDR2 LQKENI. CDR3 region: CASSQQGVTEAFF. CDR3 in DNA: TGTGCCAGCTCACAACAGGGAGTAACTGAAGCTTTCTTT.

The chain is built from TRBV4-2 and TRBJ2-6, with a tentative D call TRBD2 (5 bases). V lost 3 bases and J lost 0, with 9 bases in between. Germline CDR1 and CDR2: LGHNA and YNFKEQ. The CDR3 spans 16 residues. For the CDR3, the DNA is TGTGCCAGCAGCCAGTTCGAGGGCTCTGGGGCCAACGTCCTGACTTTC. Translating gives CASSQFEGSGANVLTF.

The rearrangement uses TRBV9 and TRBJ1-4, with unresolved D. The germline CDR1 and CDR2 sequences are SGDLS and YYNGEE. Trimming stripped 7 bases from V and 12 bases from J, with 16 bases between. CDR3 length equals 12 residues. This chain's CDR3 is CASADLTGELFF. The CDR3 region has the DNA TGTGCCAGCGCTGACCTAACCGGGGAACTGTTTTTT. The whole variable domain, filled in from reference TRBV9 and TRBJ1-4, reads DSGVTQTPKHLITATGQRVTLRCSPRSGDLSVYWYQQSLDQGLQFLIQYYNGEERAKGNILERFSAQQFPDLHSELNLSSLELGDSALYFCASADLTGELFFGSGTQLSVL.